Each of the 21 T cell receptor beta chains below was sequenced from the same sample in a study of spatial heterogeneity in lung cancer. TCRdb redid the calling of the 5' RACE reads with MiXCR, one entry per CDR3 protein. The sample shows some 120,000 distinct CDR3 sequences, approximately 12% of them seen only once. As for time point: blood at routine non-recurrence follow-up after resection. Whole RNA was taken from tumor, nontumor lung or frozen PBMC; it was then sequenced unsorted. Sequenced material: PBMCs, taken at follow-up. Source of these receptors: a male donor with early-stage non-small cell lung cancer.

This clonotype was recorded at least ten times. The chain combines TRBV20-1 with TRBJ2-5; TRBD1 matches at 8 bases. The V gene end was trimmed by 4 bases and the J gene end by 3 bases; junction bases not matched to a gene: 4. The CDR3 sequence is 13 residues long. Looked up from germline, CDR1 is DFQATT and CDR2 is SNEGSKA (reference sequence). The CDR3 DNA reads TGCAGTGCTACCGGGACAGGAAAAGAGACCCAGTACTTC. Encoded protein: CSATGTGKETQYF.

The chain recombines TRBV13 with TRBJ2-7, with D possibly matching TRBD1 (5 bases). V was pared by 5 bases and J by 5 bases, with 10 bases between. The length of the CDR3 is 12 residues. Germline lookup yields CDR1 PRHDT and CDR2 FYEKMQ (reference sequence). The CDR3: CASSRNRNEQYF. CDR3 sequence (DNA): TGTGCCAGCAGCCGAAACAGGAACGAGCAGTACTTC. Variable domain in full (rest from reference TRBV13 and TRBJ2-7): AAGVIQSPRHLIKEKRETATLKCYPIPRHDTVYWYQQGPGQDPQFLISFYEKMQSDKGSIPDRFSAQQFSDYHSELNMSSLELGDSALYFCASSRNRNEQYFGPGTRLTVT.

There are many counts of this clonotype. The chain combines TRBV21-1 with TRBJ2-4; the table's D call TRBD1 went unverified against the DNA. TRBV21-1 is a pseudogene. This CDR3 region has 13 residues. The chain's CDR3 is CASSKRQGNIQYF. In nucleotides, the CDR3 is TGTGCCAGCAGCAAAAGACAGGGAAACATTCAGTACTTC.

Comments on this clonotype: Because the CDR3 is missing its conserved closing phenylalanine or tryptophan, this is likely a read error. This chain links TRBV5-1 with TRBJ1-2, with D possibly being TRBD1 (5 bases). Trimming stripped 0 bases from V and 6 bases from J, with 15 bases between. The CDR3 runs to 15 residues. The germline V gene has CDR1 SGHRS and CDR2 YFSETQ. CDR3 sequence (DNA): TGCGCCAGCAGCTTGGGAGGTAGGGGCGGCGATGGCTACACCTCC. It codes for CASSLGGRGGDGYTS.

This clonotype showed up just a few times. The chain joins TRBV12-3 or TRBV12-4 to TRBJ1-1; D remains ambiguous. CDR3 size: 14 residues. Trimming took off 3 bases at V and 0 bases at J, with 8 bases between the two ends. CDR3 protein: CASSLGEVNTEAFF. For the CDR3, the DNA is TGTGCCAGCAGTTTGGGTGAGGTGAACACTGAAGCTTTCTTT.

This chain joins TRBV12-3 or TRBV12-4 and TRBJ2-7; D might be TRBD1 (5 bases). The CDR3 covers 13 residues. V was cut by 6 bases and J by 2 bases, with 11 bases left in between. The CDR3: CASSPGFPYEQYF. CDR3 DNA sequence: TGTGCCAGCAGCCCAGGGTTTCCCTACGAGCAGTACTTC.

V and J are TRBV20-1 and TRBJ2-2; D may be TRBD1 (6 bases). V was trimmed by 4 bases and J by 4 bases, leaving 19 bases between them. The CDR3 covers 16 residues. Per the germline V gene, CDR1 is DFQATT and CDR2 is SNEGSKA (reference sequence). The CDR3, as DNA: TGCAGTGCTACGGGACAACCCTTTATTTTCACCGGGGAGCTGTTTTTT. It is translated as CSATGQPFIFTGELFF.

The chain joins TRBV9 to TRBJ1-3; D call uncertain. Germline-derived CDR1 and CDR2 are SGDLS and YYNGEE. This CDR3 is 15 amino acids long. The germline V and J ends were trimmed by 0 bases and 1 base, with 8 bases remaining between them. CDR3 region: CASSVDMGSGNTIYF. The DNA for the CDR3 is TGTGCCAGCAGCGTAGACATGGGGTCTGGAAACACCATATATTTT.

This clonotype was recorded a few times. The rearrangement uses TRBV30 and TRBJ1-5; D unresolved. From germline, CDR1 is GTSNPN and CDR2 SVGIG (reference sequence). V shed 2 bases and J shed 1 base, with 9 bases lying between them. This CDR3 is 14 amino acids long. This CDR3 reads CAWSQGLSNQPQHF. The CDR3 DNA is TGTGCCTGGAGTCAAGGACTCAGCAATCAGCCCCAGCATTTT.

J is TRBJ2-2 and V is TRBV6-5; unclear D gene. V was clipped by 5 bases and J by 6 bases, with 7 bases between them. The CDR3 length is 12 residues. Germline-derived CDR1 and CDR2 are MNHEY and SVGAGI. CDR3 DNA sequence: TGTGCCAGCAGTCCGGACGCCGGGGAGCTGTTTTTT. Translation gives CASSPDAGELFF.

This clonotype has at least ten counts. The rearrangement joins TRBV7-8 to TRBJ1-5, with D perhaps matching TRBD1 (6 bases). The CDR3 is 17 residues long. CDR1 SGHVS and CDR2 FQNEAQ come from the germline V gene. The V and J ends lost 0 bases and 4 bases respectively, with 16 bases between them. As DNA, the CDR3 is TGTGCCAGCAGCTTAGCGCCTTTGGGGGCGGCAAATCAGCCCCAGCATTTT. Translated: CASSLAPLGAANQPQHF.

The chain employs TRBV4-1 and TRBJ1-2; 12 nucleotides align to TRBD1. CDR1 MGHRA and CDR2 YSYEKL come from the germline V gene. The CDR3 length is 16 residues. With 4 bases clipped from V and 7 bases from J, the junction kept 10 bases outside the gene matches. The CDR3 spells CASSPGQGASYGGYTF. The CDR3 nucleotides are TGCGCCAGCAGCCCGGGACAGGGGGCGTCTTATGGTGGCTACACCTTC.

This clonotype was seen ten or more times. The chain recombines TRBV29-1 with TRBJ2-7; D unresolved. Per the germline V gene, CDR1 is SQVTM and CDR2 is ANQGSEA. The CDR3 consists of 11 residues. V was pared by 6 bases and J by 5 bases, with 11 bases between. Here the CDR3 DNA reads TGCAGCGTGGCCCTTATGGACGAGCAGTACTTC. Encoded protein: CSVALMDEQYF.

This clonotype was found a few times. CDR3 region: CASSEGTLLFF. CDR3 in DNA: TGCGCCAGCAGTGAGGGGACTCTCCTGTTCTTC. This sequence joins TRBV10-2 and TRBJ2-1; a weak D match, TRBD2 (6 bases). The CDR3 has 11 amino acids. Looked up from germline, CDR1 is WSHSY and CDR2 is SAAADI. V was trimmed by 2 bases and J by 15 bases, leaving 11 bases between them.

At least ten counts were recorded for this clonotype. V gene TRBV7-2 combines with J gene TRBJ1-5, with 9 bases identical to TRBD1. From germline, CDR1 is SGHTA and CDR2 FQGNSA. J gave up 6 bases and V 1 base, and 4 bases lay outside the gene matches. The CDR3 loop spans 15 amino acids. In DNA form, the CDR3 reads TGTGCCAGCAGCTTAGTGGGGACAGGGTTTCAGCCCCAGCATTTT. This codes for CASSLVGTGFQPQHF.

The chain links TRBV28 to TRBJ1-3; D is perhaps TRBD1 (6 bases). Trimming shortened V by 6 bases and J by 2 bases, and 17 bases separated the two germline ends. CDR3 size: 16 residues. Germline loops: CDR1 MDHEN, CDR2 SYDVKM. CDR3 protein: CASRGGAGIAGNTIYF. CDR3 bases: TGTGCCAGCAGGGGGGGCGCCGGAATTGCTGGAAACACCATATATTTT.

The rearrangement links TRBV20-1 to TRBJ1-2; TRBD1 matches at 8 bases. Germline V gene data show CDR1 as DFQATT and CDR2 as SNEGSKA (reference sequence). V lost 5 bases and J lost 2; bases outside the gene matches: 4. The CDR3 contains 13 residues. The CDR3 loop is CSAPGQVNYGYTF. CDR3 in DNA: TGCAGTGCTCCGGGACAGGTGAACTATGGCTACACCTTC.

The chain uses TRBV7-2 and TRBJ2-1; 13 bases agree with TRBD2. Germline V gene lookup returns CDR1 SGHTA and CDR2 FQGNSA. CDR3 length: 18 amino acids. V dropped 5 bases and J dropped 4; count of bases not matched to a gene: 11. The CDR3 is CASSLTSGGAFEYNEQFF. The CDR3 DNA sequence: TGTGCCAGCAGCCTAACTAGCGGGGGGGCCTTTGAGTACAATGAGCAGTTCTTC.

CDR3 nucleotides: TGTGCCAGCAGCCAAGATGCCCCCGTTGAGACCCAGTACTTC. Translated, it gives CASSQDAPVETQYF. The chain joins TRBV14 to TRBJ2-5; D unresolved. Germline V gene lookup returns CDR1 SGHDN and CDR2 FVKESK. The germline V and J ends were trimmed by 0 bases and 5 bases, with 10 bases remaining between them. This CDR3 is 14 amino acids long.

This clonotype appeared many times. Here the CDR3 reads CSLGGGSREKLFF. CDR3 nucleotide sequence: TGCAGCCTAGGGGGGGGTTCGAGGGAAAAACTGTTTTTT. This rearrangement joins TRBV29-1 to TRBJ1-4; D is possibly TRBD1 (6 bases). CDR1 and CDR2 (germline): SQVTM, ANQGSEA. The length of the CDR3 is 13 residues. V gave up 8 bases and J gave up 8 bases, with 18 bases separating them.

This rearrangement joins TRBV27 to TRBJ2-5; D unclear. The ends were cut back, 5 bases at V and 5 bases at J, with 15 bases in the middle. The length of the CDR3 is 14 residues. From germline, CDR1 is MNHEY and CDR2 SMNVEV (reference sequence). This chain's CDR3 is CASSARVRRETQYF. The CDR3 DNA reads TGTGCCAGCAGTGCTAGAGTTCGGCGTGAGACCCAGTACTTC.